This TCR beta chain was found in a study of shared clonotypes between healthy human individuals. Study-wide findings and caveats: All-four-donor shared clonotypes had higher generation probabilities than non-shared clonotypes did.

An even split of each subset's genomic DNA across several immunoSEQ plates was performed. As originally analysed: Filtering differed because ImmunoSEQ produced junction-only sequences that carried no quality scores. The method was immunoSEQ multiplex PCR; TCRdb's version includes in-frame clones alone and lacks a portion of them. V, J and clone size derive from that table, while D and trimming were established from the DNA sequence. Of some 2,100,000 clones listed, under 95% were seen once; the top ten hold 1.5% to 2%. The naive CD8 population came from CD45RO-negative cells selected for CCR7, without terminally differentiated effector memory CD45RA+ cells. As for this clone: Its matching antigen is unknown.

The receptor was derived from a man aged 18 to 30 in good health. Some clones in this sample may be carry-over from other donors' samples. Source material: naive CD8+ T cells from PBMCs.

CDR3 nucleotides: TGTGCCAGCACAGGGGACTCCTACGAGCAGTACTTC. Its translation: CASTGDSYEQYF. The chain uses TRBV7-9 and TRBJ2-7; possibly TRBD1 for D (6 bases). Trimming took 7 bases from V and 0 from J, leaving 7 bases between them. Germline lookup yields CDR1 SEHNR and CDR2 FQNEAQ (reference sequence). The CDR3 runs to 12 residues.